Below are 26 T cell receptor beta chains sequenced from a single sample in a study of OX40 agonist ivuxolimab in advanced cancers. Sequencing was performed with immunoSEQ multiplex PCR; in TCRdb, only in-frame clones are kept and a portion is missing. Of some 25,000 clones in the sample, roughly 66% were seen once. This sample comprised CD4+ or CD8+ T cells sorted from blood, obtained in a trial of the OX40 agonist ivuxolimab. Every receptor here comes from an adult with an advanced solid tumor such as melanoma, head and neck, liver or kidney cancer.

This clone was counted between two and nine times. V usage is TRBV11-2 and J usage is TRBJ1-6, with D possibly TRBD1 on 5 matching bases. This CDR3 contains 14 residues. Trimming pared 3 bases from V and 9 bases from J, leaving 12 bases between. The V gene's germline CDR1 is SGHAT and CDR2 FQNNGV. The CDR3 nucleotides read TGTGCCAGCAGCTTCGACCTAAGGGGTTCACCCCTCCACTTT. It translates to CASSFDLRGSPLHF. Supplemented by reference TRBV11-2 and TRBJ1-6, the full variable domain reads EAGVAQSPRYKIIEKRQSVAFWCNPISGHATLYWYQQILGQGPKLLIQFQNNGVVDDSQLPKDRFSAERLKGVDSTLKIQPAKLEDSAVYLCASSFDLRGSPLHFGNGTRLTVT.

The chain has TRBV6-5 and TRBJ2-7; D uncertain. The CDR3 is 11 amino acids. Germline CDR1 reads MNHEY; CDR2 reads SVGAGI. Trimming took 6 bases from V and 3 from J, leaving 6 bases between them. The CDR3, as DNA: TGTGCCAGCAGACGGAGCTACGAGCAGTACTTC. The encoded protein is CASRRSYEQYF.

The genes are TRBV7-9 and TRBJ2-7; D assignment may be TRBD1 or TRBD2 (5 bases each). Germline V gene data show CDR1 as SEHNR and CDR2 as FQNEAQ (reference sequence). The V end was cut by 7 bases, the J end by 0 bases, with 13 bases between. The CDR3 length is 14 residues. CDR3 DNA sequence: TGTGCCAGCACCCCGGTGAGGGGCTCCTACGAGCAGTACTTC. Protein: CASTPVRGSYEQYF.

The rearrangement uses TRBV6-5 and TRBJ2-6; unclear D gene. Germline assignment: CDR1 MNHEY and CDR2 SVGAGI. With 6 bases removed from V and 1 base from J, the gap between germline ends came to 10 bases. This CDR3 has 15 residues. The CDR3 sequence: CASSLMVSGANVLTF. The CDR3 DNA follows: TGTGCCAGCAGCCTCATGGTATCTGGGGCCAACGTCCTGACTTTC.

The rearrangement links TRBV28 to TRBJ2-2, with 9 positions matching TRBD2. This CDR3 comprises 16 residues. V gave up 1 base and J gave up 3 bases; unmatched junction bases: 3. CDR1 is MDHEN and CDR2 is SYDVKM in the germline V gene. The DNA of the CDR3 is TGTGCCAGCAGTTTATCGTCTAGCGGGGACACCGGGGAGCTGTTTTTT. Translating gives CASSLSSSGDTGELFF.

V usage is TRBV6-1 and J usage is TRBJ1-2, with 7 bases identical to TRBD1. CDR3 length: 15 amino acids. Germline V CDR1 and CDR2: MNHNS, SASEGT. J was trimmed by 6 bases and V by 5 bases; bases with no gene match: 12. Here the CDR3 reads CASSLGGGGLDGYTF. CDR3 nucleotides: TGTGCCAGCAGTCTAGGAGGGGGCGGCTTGGATGGCTACACCTTC.

For the CDR3, the DNA is TGTGCCAGCAGCTTAAGAGAATGGGACAGAAACAATGAGCAGTTCTTC. This translates into CASSLREWDRNNEQFF. The chain recombines TRBV5-5 with TRBJ2-1; 7 nucleotides match TRBD1. V dropped 2 bases and J dropped 5; count of bases not matched to a gene: 10. Germline values: CDR1 SGHKS, CDR2 YYEKEE (reference sequence). This CDR3 has 16 residues.

The J gene is TRBJ1-2, the V gene TRBV30; 10 bases are shared with TRBD1. The germline V gene has CDR1 GTSNPN and CDR2 SVGIG (reference sequence). V lost 7 bases and J lost 7; bases outside the gene matches: 6. This CDR3 contains 12 residues. For the CDR3, the DNA is TGTGCCTCCGACAGGGGGCTGGGTGGCTACACCTTC. Amino acid sequence: CASDRGLGGYTF.

This rearrangement joins TRBV10-3 to TRBJ1-3; tentatively, D is TRBD1 (5 bases). Trimming removed 4 bases at V and 8 bases at J, with 15 bases between. The CDR3 length is 14 residues. Germline-derived CDR1 and CDR2 are ENHRY and SYGVKD. The CDR3 sequence: CAISAYAGEDTIYF. The CDR3 DNA is TGTGCCATCAGTGCCTATGCGGGGGAGGACACCATATATTTT.

The V gene is TRBV16, the J gene TRBJ1-4; the D gene is possibly TRBD1 (5 bases). CDR3 size: 15 residues. CDR1 is KGHSY and CDR2 is FQNENV in the germline V gene. V dropped 4 bases and J dropped 0 bases, with 9 bases sitting between them. The CDR3: CASSPTGSTNEKLFF. CDR3 bases: TGTGCCAGCAGCCCCACAGGATCAACTAATGAAAAACTGTTTTTT.

The V call is TRBV9, the J call TRBJ2-5; D may be TRBD2 (7 bases). The CDR3 runs 15 residues. Germline CDR1 is SGDLS and CDR2 is YYNGEE. The V end was cut by 0 bases, the J end by 4 bases, with 13 bases between. This CDR3 reads CASSVAGGSGETQYF. The CDR3 DNA is TGTGCCAGCAGCGTAGCGGGGGGCAGTGGAGAGACCCAGTACTTC.

This clone came up a few times. The J gene is TRBJ2-1, the V gene TRBV9; 9 positions match TRBD2. This CDR3 has 17 residues. Germline CDR1 SGDLS, CDR2 YYNGEE. Losses at the gene ends were 4 bases for V and 2 bases for J; bases not matched to a gene: 10. CDR3 nucleotides: TGTGCCAGCAGCTTTCCACAGGGCGGGGGGGCCTACAATGAGCAGTTCTTC. Protein product: CASSFPQGGGAYNEQFF.

V gene TRBV7-9 combines with J gene TRBJ2-1; a possible D gene is TRBD2 (5 bases). CDR1 and CDR2 (germline): SEHNR, FQNEAQ (reference sequence). The length of the CDR3 is 16 residues. V shed 0 bases and J shed 0 bases, with 9 bases lying between them. CDR3 sequence: CASSLATGSSYNEQFF. The CDR3 region has the DNA TGTGCCAGCAGCTTAGCGACGGGGAGCTCCTACAATGAGCAGTTCTTC.

A few counts support this clone. J is TRBJ2-2 and V is TRBV4-1; the match to TRBD1 covers 7 bases. J was trimmed by 5 bases and V by 3 bases; bases with no gene match: 0. Germline assignment: CDR1 MGHRA and CDR2 YSYEKL. This CDR3 is built from 13 residues. CDR3 sequence (DNA): TGCGCCAGCAGCCAGGGACAGACCGGGGAGCTGTTTTTT. It encodes CASSQGQTGELFF.

The J gene is TRBJ1-5, the V gene TRBV6-1, with D possibly TRBD1 on 6 matching bases. V was trimmed by 5 bases and J by 9 bases, leaving 14 bases between them. Germline lookup yields CDR1 MNHNS and CDR2 SASEGT. The CDR3 has 13 amino acids. The CDR3 loop is CASSLAGALPQHF. CDR3 nucleotides: TGTGCCAGCAGTCTGGCGGGGGCCCTGCCCCAGCATTTT.

This chain joins TRBV7-3 and TRBJ2-7; 8 bases fit TRBD2. Germline loops: CDR1 SGHTA, CDR2 FQGTGA. J gave up 6 bases and V 3 bases, and 4 bases lay outside the gene matches. The CDR3 covers 13 residues. CDR3 DNA sequence: TGTGCCAGCAGCTTCGGGACTAGTGGCGAGCAGTACTTC. Its translation: CASSFGTSGEQYF.

This chain links TRBV7-6 with TRBJ2-5; no reliable D call. This CDR3 spans 13 amino acids. The V end lost 1 base, the J end lost 5 bases, and 8 bases lay between the germline ends. The germline V gene has CDR1 SGHVS and CDR2 FNYEAQ. Here the CDR3 reads CASSLGRRETQYF. CDR3 nucleotide sequence: TGTGCCAGCAGCTTAGGGCGCAGGGAGACCCAGTACTTC.

The genes are TRBV7-2 and TRBJ1-1; D remains unclear. The CDR3 has 15 residues. V lost 1 base and J lost 0, with 9 bases in between. Germline CDR1 reads SGHTA; CDR2 reads FQGNSA. In DNA form, the CDR3 reads TGTGCCAGCAGCTTAGATACCCCAGTGAACACTGAAGCTTTCTTT. Translated, it gives CASSLDTPVNTEAFF.

This chain uses TRBV2 with TRBJ2-7; 7 nucleotides align to TRBD1. The CDR3 is 13 residues long. Germline V lookup: CDR1 SNHLY, CDR2 FYNNEI. With 8 bases clipped from V and 3 bases from J, the junction kept 7 bases outside the gene matches. CDR3 in DNA: TGTGCCAGCCAAGGGACAGCAAGCTACGAGCAGTACTTC. This gives the protein CASQGTASYEQYF.

V usage is TRBV6-5 and J usage is TRBJ1-3; no clear D gene. CDR1 is MNHEY and CDR2 is SVGAGI in the germline V gene. With 5 bases removed from V and 1 base from J, the gap between germline ends came to 9 bases. This CDR3 region has 14 residues. DNA of the CDR3: TGTGCCAGCAGTGAATCGTCGTCTGGAAACACCATATATTTT. Translated: CASSESSSGNTIYF.

This chain uses TRBV6-1 with TRBJ2-1; the D is unclear. In germline, CDR1 is MNHNS, CDR2 SASEGT. The V and J ends lost 6 bases and 3 bases respectively, with 9 bases between them. The CDR3 sequence is 13 residues long. CDR3 in DNA: TGTGCCAGCAGCTTTGGAAGCTACAATGAGCAGTTCTTC. Translation gives CASSFGSYNEQFF.

The chain links TRBV28 to TRBJ2-1; 12 bases agree with TRBD1. This CDR3 comprises 22 residues. Germline lookup yields CDR1 MDHEN and CDR2 SYDVKM. The V segment lost 5 bases and the J segment 0 bases; nucleotides outside the gene matches: 20. The CDR3 bases are TGTGCCAGCAGTCCCCTATGGCGTCCGGGACAGGGGGCAACCAGCTCCTACAATGAGCAGTTCTTC. Translating it yields CASSPLWRPGQGATSSYNEQFF. The full variable domain, its missing parts supplied by reference TRBV28 and TRBJ2-1, is DVKVTQSSRYLVKRTGEKVFLECVQDMDHENMFWYRQDPGLGLRLIYFSYDVKMKEKGDIPEGYSVSREKKERFSLILESASTNQTSMYLCASSPLWRPGQGATSSYNEQFFGPGTRLTVL.

The chain's CDR3 is CASSYSTTNEKLFF. The CDR3 coding sequence is TGTGCCAGCAGTTATTCTACAACTAATGAAAAACTGTTTTTT. The chain links TRBV6-5 to TRBJ1-4, with D unresolved. Germline CDR1 reads MNHEY; CDR2 reads SVGAGI. CDR3 length equals 14 residues. V was cut by 3 bases and J by 0 bases, with 5 bases left in between.

The CDR3, as DNA: TGTGCCAGCAGCCCCGGGACTTCTAGCACAGATACGCAGTATTTT. It codes for CASSPGTSSTDTQYF. This chain links TRBV7-3 with TRBJ2-3, with a tentative D call TRBD2 (6 bases). This CDR3 has 15 amino acids. The germline V gene has CDR1 SGHTA and CDR2 FQGTGA. V lost 5 bases to trimming and J lost 0 bases, with 12 bases between them.

The J gene is TRBJ2-7, the V gene TRBV7-9; 8 bases agree with TRBD1. Germline assignment: CDR1 SEHNR and CDR2 FQNEAQ (reference sequence). CDR3 length: 16 residues. V trimming: 5 bases; J trimming: 1 base; junction bases outside the gene matches: 10. CDR3 DNA sequence: TGTGCCAGCAGCGCCTACCAGGGGGCCGGGTCCTACGAGCAGTACTTC. Translation: CASSAYQGAGSYEQYF.

The gene calls are TRBV11-2 and TRBJ1-4, with D hard to call. The length of the CDR3 is 15 residues. Germline V gene data show CDR1 as SGHAT and CDR2 as FQNNGV. V gave up 0 bases and J gave up 10 bases, with 15 bases separating them. This CDR3 reads CASSLDLGPLRKLFF. The CDR3 DNA reads as TGTGCCAGCAGCTTAGATCTGGGCCCACTACGAAAACTGTTTTTT.